This TCR beta chain stems from a study of blood T cells in healthy people across ages. A second PCR, run for about 7 to 11 cycles, used a sample-barcoded 5' primer plus a J-beta primer mix. TCRdb reprocessed the 5' RACE reads via MiXCR and lists one record per CDR3 protein. The sample has about 760,000 distinct CDR3 sequences; 56% are singletons. In germline, CDR1 is DFQATT, CDR2 SNEGSKA (reference sequence). The CDR3 sequence is 15 residues long. The trim removed 5 bases at V and 0 bases at J, leaving 6 bases unmatched. Sequenced input: blood. This sequence joins TRBV20-1 and TRBJ2-3; TRBD2 agrees at 9 bases. The TCR sequence derives from a man aged 40-50 years in good health. CDR3 DNA: TGCAGTGCTTCCGATAGCGGGGGCAGCACAGATACGCAGTATTTT. As protein: CSASDSGGSTDTQYF.